These T cell receptor beta chains were read from a single sample in a study of blood T cells in healthy people across ages. TCRdb re-called the 5' RACE reads through MiXCR, storing one row per CDR3 protein. The sample has about 1,500,000 distinct CDR3 sequences; 28% are singletons. Sample: blood. These receptor sequences come from a woman aged 25 to 45 in good health. The CDR3 runs from the conserved cysteine through the conserved F or W. A D gene is named only where the DNA matches it firmly. Size tells how often a clone was seen (once, few, many) or the class of an expanded clone, and some rows leave it out.

v_call,clone_size,j_call,d_call,cdr3_aa,cdr3_nt
TRBV6-5,many,TRBJ2-7,.,CASKLSSSYEQYF,TGTGCCAGCAAATTGTCCAGTTCCTACGAGCAGTACTTC
TRBV5-1,.,TRBJ1-2,.,CASSTGLEANYGYTF,TGCGCCAGCAGCACCGGACTGGAAGCTAACTATGGCTACACCTTC
TRBV5-5,.,TRBJ1-1,.,CASRGAYTEAFF,TGTGCCAGCAGGGGGGCATACACTGAAGCTTTCTTT
TRBV9,many,TRBJ2-6,TRBD1,CASSAGQGSGANVLTF,TGTGCCAGTAGCGCCGGACAGGGGTCCGGGGCCAACGTCCTGACTTTC
TRBV21-1,.,TRBJ2-1,.,CASSKDLPAAGPTYNEQFF,TGTGCCAGCAGCAAAGACCTTCCTGCGGCGGGGCCCACATACAATGAGCAGTTCTTC
TRBV2,once,TRBJ2-2,TRBD1,CASEVGQGNTGELFF,TGTGCCTCTGAGGTCGGACAGGGGAACACCGGGGAGCTGTTTTTT
TRBV3-1,.,TRBJ1-2,.,CASSQVTAANGYTF,TGTGCCAGCAGCCAAGTCACGGCGGCTAATGGCTACACCTTC
TRBV12-3/TRBV12-4,.,TRBJ1-2,TRBD1,CASSARGPAGTGGSGYTF,TGTGCCAGCAGTGCCCGGGGCCCCGCGGGGACAGGGGGTTCTGGCTACACCTTC
TRBV20-1,many,TRBJ2-7,TRBD2,CSARDEREISEQYF,TGCAGTGCTAGAGATGAGCGGGAGATATCCGAGCAGTACTTC
TRBV4-1,many,TRBJ1-2,.,CAISQAGAGYGYTF,TGCGCCATCAGCCAAGCGGGGGCTGGCTATGGCTACACCTTC
TRBV12-3/TRBV12-4,.,TRBJ1-6,.,CACSRRAGFNSPLHF,TGTGCCTGCAGTCGGCGAGCAGGGTTTAATTCACCCCTCCACTTT
TRBV10-3,few,TRBJ1-6,TRBD1,CAIREGQGNSPLHF,TGTGCCATCAGGGAGGGACAGGGGAATTCACCCCTCCACTTT
TRBV11-2,few,TRBJ2-3,TRBD1,CASSFRDRDTDTQYF,TGTGCTAGCAGCTTCCGGGACAGAGACACAGATACGCAGTATTTT
TRBV5-6,.,TRBJ1-6,.,CASSLKEGAGSYNSPLHF,TGTGCCAGCAGCTTGAAGGAGGGAGCCGGCTCCTATAATTCACCCCTCCACTTT
TRBV11-2,.,TRBJ1-1,.,CASSSAEKARATEAFF,TGTGCCAGCAGCTCTGCGGAGAAGGCGAGGGCCACTGAAGCTTTCTTT
TRBV10-2,.,TRBJ2-1,TRBD2,CASSEDAGEEFF,TGCGCCAGCAGTGAGGACGCGGGAGAGGAGTTCTTC
TRBV10-2,many,TRBJ2-4,TRBD2,CASTPSGRNIQYF,TGCGCCAGCACGCCTAGCGGGAGGAACATTCAGTACTTC
TRBV6-5,.,TRBJ2-1,.,CASSYSIAGIEGYNEQFF,TGTGCCAGCAGTTACTCGATTGCAGGGATCGAGGGATACAATGAGCAGTTCTTC
TRBV5-5,many,TRBJ2-7,TRBD2,CASSSYGTSIYEQYF,TGTGCCAGCAGCTCCTATGGGACTAGTATCTACGAGCAGTACTTC
TRBV7-9,.,TRBJ2-2,.,CASSLRTEYTGELFF,TGTGCCAGCAGCTTAAGGACGGAATACACCGGGGAGCTGTTTTTT
TRBV5-1,.,TRBJ2-5,.,CASKGTIQETQYF,TGCGCCAGCAAAGGGACGATCCAAGAGACCCAGTACTTC
TRBV2,few,TRBJ2-1,TRBD2,CASSPGTSGSSPLNEQFF,TGTGCCAGCAGCCCAGGGACTAGCGGGAGCTCCCCCCTCAATGAGCAGTTCTTC
TRBV7-9,.,TRBJ2-5,TRBD1,CASSLAGQAKETQYF,TGTGCCAGCAGCTTGGCGGGACAGGCGAAGGAGACCCAGTACTTC
TRBV5-6,.,TRBJ2-7,.,CASSSGDYLASDF,TGTGCCAGCAGCTCTGGCGACTATCTAGCTTCGGACTTC
TRBV27,.,TRBJ1-2,.,CASSPIRDGYTF,TGTGCCAGCAGTCCTATCAGGGACGGCTACACCTTC
TRBV30,.,TRBJ1-3,TRBD1,CAWSAGQGALRGNTIYF,TGTGCTTGGAGTGCGGGACAGGGGGCCCTCAGGGGAAACACCATATATTTT
TRBV25-1,.,TRBJ2-1,.,CASSVGLGEMRRDEQFF,TGTGCCAGCAGTGTTGGATTAGGGGAAATGAGGCGCGATGAGCAGTTCTTC
TRBV20-1,.,TRBJ2-5,.,CSARRRSVQETQYF,TGCAGTGCTAGAAGGCGGTCGGTCCAAGAGACCCAGTACTTC
TRBV9,.,TRBJ2-5,.,CANSTGWDQKETQYF,TGTGCCAACAGCACCGGGTGGGACCAAAAAGAGACCCAGTACTTC
TRBV27,few,TRBJ2-1,TRBD2,CASTPEVAGGNEQFF,TGTGCCAGCACGCCCGAGGTAGCGGGGGGGAATGAGCAGTTCTTC
TRBV20-1,.,TRBJ1-2,TRBD1,CSARRDRGTEGYTF,TGCAGTGCTAGACGGGACAGGGGGACTGAGGGCTACACCTTC
TRBV7-9,many,TRBJ2-6,.,CASSFSDSGANVLTF,TGTGCCAGCAGCTTTTCAGACTCTGGGGCCAACGTCCTGACTTTC
TRBV20-1,few,TRBJ2-3,TRBD2,CSASLSGSGTDTQYF,TGCAGTGCTTCCCTTAGCGGGAGTGGCACAGATACGCAGTATTTT
TRBV12-3/TRBV12-4,.,TRBJ1-5,.,CASSWGPRDQPQHF,TGTGCCAGCAGTTGGGGCCCAAGGGATCAGCCCCAGCATTTT
TRBV2,few,TRBJ2-1,.,CASSEQPGNDSEQFF,TGTGCCAGCAGTGAGCAACCAGGCAACGATTCTGAGCAGTTCTTC
TRBV10-2,.,TRBJ2-7,TRBD2,CASSEASGMIGEQYF,TGCGCCAGCAGTGAGGCTAGCGGGATGATCGGCGAGCAGTACTTC
TRBV20-1,.,TRBJ2-5,.,CSACPGWGGQVRETQYF,TGCAGTGCTTGCCCAGGGTGGGGCGGCCAGGTTCGAGAGACCCAGTACTTC
TRBV5-1,.,TRBJ1-1,.,CASRTQGTEAFF,TGCGCCAGCAGAACTCAGGGGACTGAAGCTTTCTTT
TRBV4-1,once,TRBJ2-3,TRBD2,CASSQEVAGVRLTDTQYF,TGCGCCAGCAGCCAAGAGGTAGCGGGGGTCAGACTCACAGATACGCAGTATTTT
TRBV18,.,TRBJ1-2,TRBD1,CASSLGQGENYGYTF,TGTGCCAGCTCACTGGGTCAGGGGGAGAACTATGGCTACACCTTC
TRBV6-1,many,TRBJ2-7,TRBD2,CASSERVYGLAYEQYF,TGTGCCAGCAGTGAAAGAGTGTACGGACTAGCCTACGAGCAGTACTTC
TRBV24-1,.,TRBJ2-5,TRBD1,CATSDPGQGIETQYF,TGTGCCACCAGTGATCCGGGACAGGGGATAGAGACCCAGTACTTC
TRBV3-1,.,TRBJ2-5,TRBD1,CASTPTPGTGVRSKETQYF,TGTGCCAGCACTCCCACTCCCGGGACAGGGGTACGGTCGAAAGAGACCCAGTACTTC